This T cell receptor beta chain was observed in a study of OX40 agonist ivuxolimab in advanced cancers. General study findings and limits: Determination of antigen specificity was not performed for the expanded peripheral T cells.

Using immunoSEQ multiplex PCR, the repertoire was profiled, and TCRdb retains in-frame clones only, with some absent. The sample holds approximately 56,000 clones, over 80% seen once. In the case of this clone: Its antigen is still unknown.

Germline lookup yields CDR1 LNHDA and CDR2 SQIVND (reference sequence). The CDR3 has 13 amino acids. Trimming stripped 0 bases from V and 6 bases from J, with 9 bases between. The TCR sequence derives from an adult with an advanced solid tumor such as melanoma, head and neck, liver or kidney cancer. The rearrangement joins TRBV19 to TRBJ2-7, with D unclear. The source was CD4+ or CD8+ T cells sorted from blood, collected in a trial of the OX40 agonist ivuxolimab. The DNA for the CDR3 is TGTGCCAGTAGTATAGATAGGACCTCCGAGCAGTACTTC. This sequence encodes CASSIDRTSEQYF. Complete variable domain (other parts from reference TRBV19 and TRBJ2-7): DGGITQSPKYLFRKEGQNVTLSCEQNLNHDAMYWYRQDPGQGLRLIYYSQIVNDFQKGDIAEGYSVSREKKESFPLTVTSAQKNPTAFYLCASSIDRTSEQYFGPGTRLTVT.